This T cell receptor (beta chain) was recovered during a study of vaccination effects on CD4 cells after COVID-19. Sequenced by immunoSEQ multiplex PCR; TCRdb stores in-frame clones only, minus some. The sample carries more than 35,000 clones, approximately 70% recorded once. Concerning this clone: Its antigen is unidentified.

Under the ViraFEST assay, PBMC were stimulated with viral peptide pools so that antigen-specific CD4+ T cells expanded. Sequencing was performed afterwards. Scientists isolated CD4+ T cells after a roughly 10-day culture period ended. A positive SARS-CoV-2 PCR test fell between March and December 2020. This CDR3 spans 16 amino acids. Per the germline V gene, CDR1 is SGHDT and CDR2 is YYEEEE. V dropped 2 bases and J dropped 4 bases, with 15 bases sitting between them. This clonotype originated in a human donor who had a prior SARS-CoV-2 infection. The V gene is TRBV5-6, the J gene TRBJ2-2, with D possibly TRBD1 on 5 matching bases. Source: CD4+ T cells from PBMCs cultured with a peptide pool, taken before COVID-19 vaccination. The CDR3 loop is CASSFSPGLTTGELFF. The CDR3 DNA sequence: TGTGCCAGCAGCTTTTCGCCAGGGTTAACCACCGGGGAGCTGTTTTTT. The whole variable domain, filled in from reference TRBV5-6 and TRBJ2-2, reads DAGVTQSPTHLIKTRGQQVTLRCSPKSGHDTVSWYQQALGQGPQFIFQYYEEEERQRGNFPDRFSGHQFPNYSSELNVNALLLGDSALYLCASSFSPGLTTGELFFGEGSRLTVL.